The sequence of this T cell receptor (beta chain) was determined in a study of cytomegalovirus exposure and HLA in healthy donors. The PCR contained 60 Vbeta and 13 Jbeta primers. Repertoires were generated with immunoSEQ multiplex PCR, while TCRdb's copy carries only in-frame clones and drops some. Counted here are 150,000 to 200,000 clones, about 86% occurring once; the ten biggest clones make up about 2.2%. CDR3 length equals 15 residues. V was pared by 3 bases and J by 8 bases, with 9 bases of the junction left unmatched. Germline assignment: CDR1 SGHAT and CDR2 FQNNGV. The genes are TRBV11-2 and TRBJ1-4; 7 bases align to TRBD1. This TCR was recovered from a woman aged 30 to 39 in good health and CMV-seronegative. Sequenced sample: PBMCs. In DNA form, the CDR3 reads TGTGCCAGCAGCTTGAGGTCGACAGGGTGGGAAAAACTGTTTTTT. Protein product: CASSLRSTGWEKLFF.